This TCR beta chain was retrieved from a study of blood T cell repertoires in COVID-19. About the research overall: Specimens from acute and convalescent COVID-19 originated in the United States, Italy and Spain. PBMCs, B-cell-depleted T cells, or T cells provided the cDNA or gDNA that made up the material.

Repertoires were generated with immunoSEQ multiplex PCR, while TCRdb's copy carries only in-frame clones and drops some. Of tens of thousands of clones in the sample, 90% to 95% are singletons; the top ten hold about 2%. This clone was seen only once. V was clipped by 4 bases and J by 10 bases; unmatched bases: 5. Germline V gives CDR1 SGHTA, CDR2 FQGTGA. There are 12 residues in the CDR3. This chain joins TRBV7-3 and TRBJ1-1; 8 positions match TRBD1. This TCR derives from a woman aged 50 to 60 in a cohort sampled during active COVID-19. The sequenced sample consisted of peripheral blood. The CDR3 loop is CASSSSQGGAFF. The CDR3 DNA reads TGTGCCAGCAGCTCCTCACAGGGGGGAGCTTTCTTT.